This is a list of T cell receptor beta chains from one sample in a study of naive and memory T cell subsets. TCRdb passed the 5' RACE reads through MiXCR, listing each CDR3 protein once. The table shows 25,000 to 35,000 distinct CDR3 sequences, with 15% to 20% occurring only once. Receptors originate from a female donor in good health. Both conserved end residues are trimmed from each CDR3.

J gene | V gene | CDR3 protein
TRBJ1-1 | TRBV20-1 | SVRGKYTEAF
TRBJ1-2 | TRBV6-4 | AIGGAYGYT
TRBJ2-5 | TRBV5-1 | ASRDAFSETQY
TRBJ1-2 | TRBV29-1 | SVHSQGNYGYT
TRBJ2-7 | TRBV10-3 | AISESTDSYEQY
TRBJ1-1 | TRBV12-3/TRBV12-4 | ASSLLGGPEAF
TRBJ2-3 | TRBV27 | ASSSSWVGGVTDTQY
TRBJ2-5 | TRBV4-2 | ASSQDGVAGVETQY
TRBJ2-2 | TRBV6-2/TRBV6-3 | ASGSSGTGRTGELF
TRBJ1-4 | TRBV29-1 | SAGTGGVEKLF
TRBJ2-1 | TRBV20-1 | SATYRAPLDNEQF
TRBJ2-7 | TRBV2 | ASNTGDYEQY
TRBJ1-5 | TRBV11-1 | ASSVTGANQPQH
TRBJ1-6 | TRBV4-2 | ASSRDRGSSPLH
TRBJ2-2 | TRBV18 | ASSPQTFMNTGELF
TRBJ2-7 | TRBV29-1 | SVEGQGREQY
TRBJ2-7 | TRBV7-9 | ASTGLAGERYEQY
TRBJ2-7 | TRBV7-2 | ASSLASRGGPYEQY
TRBJ2-5 | TRBV20-1 | SARDMETQY
TRBJ1-2 | TRBV6-5 | ASSYSRGSLYGYT
TRBJ1-2 | TRBV13 | ASSPLGQGAHGYT
TRBJ2-1 | TRBV11-2 | ASSLLAGNEQF
TRBJ2-6 | TRBV7-9 | ASSLGDRVIGANVLT
TRBJ2-7 | TRBV29-1 | SVGGGQGAYEQY
TRBJ2-1 | TRBV29-1 | SVVGYNEQF
TRBJ2-7 | TRBV5-1 | ASSLSNEQY
TRBJ2-7 | TRBV20-1 | SASMGTYEQY